The clone carrying this TCR beta chain has a handful of counts. The antigen remains unidentified. This record comes from a study of blood T cells in healthy people across ages. Notes on the study in general: Because donor CMV status was unknown, expanded clonotype changes were possibly confounded.

Alongside a J-beta primer mix, a sample-barcoded 5' primer served in a second PCR lasting roughly 7 to 12 cycles. Carrying 12 random nucleotides, a template-switch adaptor labeled each individual cDNA molecule. TCRdb recomputed calls from the 5' RACE reads with MiXCR, one row per CDR3 protein. Of about 1.5 million distinct CDR3 sequences detected, about 42% appear once; the ten largest clones hold roughly 3.7%. V was trimmed by 4 bases and J by 3 bases, leaving 6 bases between them. Germline V gives CDR1 MNHEY, CDR2 SVGAGI. The CDR3 covers 13 residues. Donation came from healthy Caucasian individuals in Russia who were aged about 6 to 95. Isolating PBMCs gave at least 6.5 million of these cells per sample.

The sequenced material came from blood. V gene TRBV6-5 combines with J gene TRBJ1-4; D is unresolved. This TCR derives from a woman aged 18-29 years in good health. The CDR3 region is CASSFTANEKLFF. The CDR3 DNA reads as TGTGCCAGCAGTTTTACTGCTAATGAAAAACTGTTTTTT.